This T cell receptor (beta chain) was obtained from a study of T cell repertoires in cytomegalovirus infection. Study summary: Recently identified HLA-C-restricted CMV epitopes were among the peptides used. CMV infection together with matching HLA type was indicated by public TCR beta signatures.

This clonotype was seen a few times. Its cognate antigen is unknown. TCRdb called the reads again in MiXCR, with one record for every CDR3 protein. The sample includes roughly 340,000 distinct CDR3 sequences, roughly 28% of them seen just once. The sequence was collected from a human donor in good health (CMV status not recorded). Some clones in this sample may be carry-over from other donors' samples. The sample was cultured PBMCs, taken from culture after CMV antigen stimulation.

In DNA form, the CDR3 reads TGTGCCAGCACCCCATGGGCTAACTATGGCTACACCTTC. Its protein product is CASTPWANYGYTF. V gene TRBV7-2 combines with J gene TRBJ1-2; D is unresolved. V was clipped by 7 bases and J by 0 bases, with 9 bases between them. Germline CDR1 reads SGHTA; CDR2 reads FQGNSA. This CDR3 has 13 residues. The full variable domain, in which reference TRBV7-2 and TRBJ1-2 provide the parts outside the CDR3, is GAGVSQSPSNKVTEKGKDVELRCDPISGHTALYWYRQSLGQGLEFLIYFQGNSAPDKSGLPSDRFSAERTGGSVSTLTIQRTQQEDSAVYLCASTPWANYGYTFGSGTRLTVV.